This T cell receptor beta chain appears in the sequencing data of a study of blood T cell repertoires in COVID-19. On the study more broadly: T cells, B-cell-depleted T cells, or PBMCs provided the cDNA or gDNA that served as material.

Enrolled through a virtual design, the participants were between roughly 18 and 90 years of age and came from under 30 US areas. The assay was immunoSEQ multiplex PCR, and TCRdb's table has in-frame clones only and misses some. The sample consists of over 200,000 clones, around four fifths of them appearing once. The V gene's germline CDR1 is SGHAT and CDR2 FQDESV (reference sequence). CDR3 length: 13 residues. The junction had 5 bases not matched to a gene; V was cut back by 3 bases and J by 11 bases. The sequenced material came from PBMCs or T cells enriched from blood (not recorded which). The TCR sequence derives from a man aged 40-50 years who had recovered from COVID-19. The J gene is TRBJ1-5, the V gene TRBV11-1, with TRBD1 matching over 9 bases. This chain's CDR3 is CASSLDRGWTQHF. In nucleotides, the CDR3 is TGTGCCAGCAGCTTGGACAGGGGTTGGACCCAGCATTTT.